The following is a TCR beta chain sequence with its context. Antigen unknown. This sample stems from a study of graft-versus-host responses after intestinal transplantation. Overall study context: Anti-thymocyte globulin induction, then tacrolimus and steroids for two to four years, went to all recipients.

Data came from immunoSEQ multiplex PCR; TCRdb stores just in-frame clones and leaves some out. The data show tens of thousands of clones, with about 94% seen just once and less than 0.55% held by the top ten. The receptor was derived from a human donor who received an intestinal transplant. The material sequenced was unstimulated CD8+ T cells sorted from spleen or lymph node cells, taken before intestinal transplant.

CDR3: CASSLGSGGYNEQFF. Written as DNA, the CDR3 is TGTGCCAGCAGCCTCGGGAGCGGGGGTTACAATGAGCAGTTCTTC. This sequence joins TRBV9 and TRBJ2-1; 8 positions agree with TRBD2. The trim removed 4 bases at V and 4 bases at J, leaving 7 bases unmatched. CDR3 length equals 15 residues. Per germline, CDR1 SGDLS and CDR2 YYNGEE.